The rows below give T cell receptor beta chains drawn from one sample of a study of blood T cell repertoires in COVID-19. The table came from immunoSEQ multiplex PCR; TCRdb's copy has only in-frame clones and leaves some out. This table holds 70,000 or so clones, approximately 90% found once. The specimen sequenced was peripheral blood. The receptors were sampled from a man in his 70s with active or convalescent COVID-19. The CDR3 runs from the conserved cysteine through the conserved F or W. D genes are given only for firm matches. The size of a clone is reported for some rows only, either as once, few or many, or as a class for expanded clones.

j_call,clone_size,d_call,v_call,cdr3_aa,cdr3_nt
TRBJ1-2,.,TRBD1,TRBV12-3/TRBV12-4,CASTRQGYGYTF,TGTGCCAGCACTCGACAGGGGTATGGCTACACCTTC
TRBJ2-7,.,TRBD2,TRBV6-5,CASSSPASGRTEQYF,TGTGCCAGCAGCTCACCGGCTAGCGGGAGGACCGAGCAGTACTTC
TRBJ2-1,medium-sized,.,TRBV2,CASSSGTQSYNEQFF,TGTGCCAGCAGCTCCGGGACTCAATCCTACAATGAGCAGTTCTTC
TRBJ2-2,.,.,TRBV2,CASRRTLRTGELFF,TGTGCCAGCAGACGGACCCTGAGGACTGGGGAGCTGTTTTTT
TRBJ2-1,.,TRBD2,TRBV7-2,CASSLVIGLAGARNEQFF,TGTGCCAGCAGCTTAGTTATCGGACTAGCGGGAGCTCGCAATGAGCAGTTCTTC
TRBJ1-6,medium-sized,.,TRBV28,CASRTGKTAPLHF,TGTGCCAGCAGAACAGGGAAGACTGCACCCCTCCACTTT
TRBJ2-1,.,TRBD2,TRBV7-3,CASSLRLAGVNEQFF,TGTGCCAGCAGCTTACGACTAGCGGGCGTCAATGAGCAGTTCTTC
TRBJ1-1,.,.,TRBV5-1,CASSPRDILNTEAFF,TGCGCCAGCAGCCCAAGGGACATCTTGAACACTGAAGCTTTCTTT
TRBJ1-2,.,TRBD1,TRBV20-1,CSASNHLRDRLYGYTF,TGCAGTGCTAGTAATCACTTGAGGGACAGGCTCTATGGCTACACCTTC
TRBJ2-1,.,TRBD2,TRBV27,CASSLSHPSGSYNEQFF,TGTGCCAGCAGTTTATCCCACCCTAGCGGGAGTTATAATGAGCAGTTCTTC
TRBJ2-1,.,TRBD2,TRBV23-1,CASSRVRSGRWVNEQFF,TGCGCCAGCAGTCGGGTTCGAAGCGGGAGATGGGTCAATGAGCAGTTCTTC
TRBJ2-1,.,TRBD2,TRBV5-1,CASSLRTSKNEQFF,TGCGCCAGCAGCTTGAGGACTAGCAAGAATGAGCAGTTCTTC
TRBJ1-1,.,.,TRBV2,CASLGTASPEAFF,TGTGCCAGTCTAGGAACGGCCTCGCCAGAAGCTTTCTTT
TRBJ1-1,.,.,TRBV6-5,CASKETVNTEAFF,TGTGCCAGCAAGGAGACAGTGAACACTGAAGCTTTCTTT
TRBJ2-3,once,.,TRBV28,CASSLSGDRVFNTQYF,TGTGCCAGCAGTTTATCGGGAGACAGGGTATTCAATACGCAGTATTTT
TRBJ2-1,.,TRBD2,TRBV5-1,CASSLGLAGEGQFF,TGCGCCAGCAGCTTGGGACTAGCGGGAGAAGGGCAGTTCTTC
TRBJ1-2,.,.,TRBV28,CASSFGDSVSSGYTF,TGTGCCAGCAGCTTCGGTGACAGTGTATCTAGTGGCTACACCTTC
TRBJ2-1,.,.,TRBV28,CASSLMLSSYNEQFF,TGTGCCAGCAGTTTAATGCTGAGCTCCTACAATGAGCAGTTCTTC
TRBJ2-3,.,TRBD2,TRBV7-2,CASSLGAGGTDTQYF,TGTGCCAGCAGCTTAGGGGCGGGGGGCACAGATACGCAGTATTTT
TRBJ1-2,.,.,TRBV5-1,CASSRSGRQVGYTF,TGCGCCAGCAGCAGAAGCGGGAGGCAGGTTGGCTACACCTTC
TRBJ2-5,.,TRBD2,TRBV29-1,CSVGGTSGRKIFETQYF,TGCAGCGTTGGGGGGACTAGCGGGAGAAAGATTTTTGAGACCCAGTACTTC
TRBJ2-1,.,.,TRBV7-3,CASSSTSRGEQFF,TGTGCCAGCAGCTCCACGTCTAGGGGTGAGCAGTTCTTC
TRBJ2-7,.,TRBD1,TRBV7-9,CASSTTGTGAYEQYF,TGTGCCAGCAGCACAACCGGGACAGGGGCCTACGAGCAGTACTTC
TRBJ1-5,.,TRBD1,TRBV6-2/TRBV6-3,CASSSRGQGYNQPQHF,TGTGCCAGCAGTTCCCGAGGACAGGGGTACAATCAGCCCCAGCATTTT
TRBJ2-3,.,.,TRBV19,CASSLSLWAEGEADTQYF,TGTGCCAGTAGTCTTTCATTATGGGCGGAGGGAGAGGCAGATACGCAGTATTTT